This T cell receptor (beta chain) is drawn from a study of molecular identifiers for immune sequencing clone quantification. This clonotype was recorded many times. Its antigen is not identified. V gave up 0 bases and J gave up 0 bases, with 15 bases separating them. CDR3 length: 18 residues. In germline, CDR1 is SGDLS, CDR2 YYNGEE. Using its own MiXCR run on the PCR reads, TCRdb lists one record per CDR3 protein. The table has 250,000 to 400,000 distinct CDR3 sequences, 20% to 25% seen once. Overall study findings and caveats: Clonotypes surpassing 20 RNA copies contained over 97% of effector molecules, versus under 1% in naive cells. Spiked TCR RNA from one Jurkat cell reportedly showed up when mixed among one million naive cells.

Specimen: naive CD8+ T cells from blood, with Jurkat cell RNA spiked in. The subset denotes: FACS-sorted CD8+CD4-CCR7+CD45RA+ naive T cells. The source of this sequence is a human donor in good health. Some libraries in this study had Jurkat cell RNA spiked in. This chain links TRBV9 with TRBJ2-2, with D unresolved. The CDR3 DNA reads TGTGCCAGCAGCGTAGGGGCCACGCGAGAAACGAACACCGGGGAGCTGTTTTTT. It specifies CASSVGATRETNTGELFF.